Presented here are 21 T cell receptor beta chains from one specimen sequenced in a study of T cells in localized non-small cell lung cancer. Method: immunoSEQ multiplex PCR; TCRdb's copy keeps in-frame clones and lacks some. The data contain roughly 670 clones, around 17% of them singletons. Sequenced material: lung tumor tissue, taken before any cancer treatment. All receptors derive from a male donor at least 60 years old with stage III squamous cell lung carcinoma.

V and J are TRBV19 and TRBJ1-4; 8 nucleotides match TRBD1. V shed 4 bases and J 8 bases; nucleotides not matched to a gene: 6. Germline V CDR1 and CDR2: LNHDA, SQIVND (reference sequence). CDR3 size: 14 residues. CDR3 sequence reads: CASSRQDRAEKLFF. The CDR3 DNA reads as TGTGCCAGTAGTAGACAGGACAGGGCCGAAAAACTGTTTTTT.

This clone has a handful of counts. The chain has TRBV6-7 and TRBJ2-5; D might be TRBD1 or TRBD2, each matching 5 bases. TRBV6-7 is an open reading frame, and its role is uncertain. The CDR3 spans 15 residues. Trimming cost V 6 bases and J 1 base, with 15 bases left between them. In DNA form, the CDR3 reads TGTGCCAGCAGGCGCACCGGGACCACCCAAGAGACCCAGTACTTC. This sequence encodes CASRRTGTTQETQYF.

The CDR3 sequence: CATSEGRDTHNEQFF. CDR3 DNA: TGTGCCACCAGCGAGGGCAGGGATACCCACAATGAGCAGTTCTTC. The V call is TRBV15, the J call TRBJ2-1; D could derive from TRBD1 or TRBD2 (5 bases each). Germline lookup yields CDR1 LNHNV and CDR2 YYDKDF (reference sequence). CDR3 size: 15 residues. Trimming shortened V by 5 bases and J by 5 bases, and 16 bases separated the two germline ends. The full variable domain, rest sourced from reference TRBV15 and TRBJ2-1, is DAMVIQNPRYQVTQFGKPVTLSCSQTLNHNVMYWYQQKSSQAPKLLFHYYDKDFNNEADTPDNFQSRRPNTSFCFLDIRSPGLGDTAMYLCATSEGRDTHNEQFFGPGTRLTVL.

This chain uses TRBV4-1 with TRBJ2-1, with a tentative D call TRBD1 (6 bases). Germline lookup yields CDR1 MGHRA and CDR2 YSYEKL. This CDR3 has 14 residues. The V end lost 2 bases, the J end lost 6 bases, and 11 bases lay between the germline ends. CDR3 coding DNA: TGCGCCAGCAGCCAACCTCTAGGGGGCAATGAGCAGTTCTTC. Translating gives CASSQPLGGNEQFF.

The CDR3 is CAIRPANREVGGYTF. DNA for the CDR3: TGTGCCATCAGACCCGCTAACAGGGAAGTAGGTGGCTACACCTTC. The rearrangement links TRBV6-8 to TRBJ1-2; perhaps TRBD1 as D (6 bases). V gave up 10 bases and J gave up 7 bases, with 25 bases separating them. Germline loops: CDR1 MNHGY, CDR2 SAAAGT. There are 15 residues in the CDR3.

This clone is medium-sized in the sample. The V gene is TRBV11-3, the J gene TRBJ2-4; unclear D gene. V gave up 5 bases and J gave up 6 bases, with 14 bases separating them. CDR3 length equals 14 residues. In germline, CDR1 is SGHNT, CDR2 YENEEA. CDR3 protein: CASSGREFSNIQYF. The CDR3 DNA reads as TGTGCCAGCAGCGGGCGTGAGTTTTCAAACATTCAGTACTTC.

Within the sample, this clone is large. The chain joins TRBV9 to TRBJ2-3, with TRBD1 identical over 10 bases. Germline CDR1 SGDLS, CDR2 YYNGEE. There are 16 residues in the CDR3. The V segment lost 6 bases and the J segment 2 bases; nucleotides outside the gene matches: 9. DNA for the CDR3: TGTGCCAGCAAGGCGGGACAGGGGCTTTCCACAGATACGCAGTATTTT. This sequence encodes CASKAGQGLSTDTQYF.

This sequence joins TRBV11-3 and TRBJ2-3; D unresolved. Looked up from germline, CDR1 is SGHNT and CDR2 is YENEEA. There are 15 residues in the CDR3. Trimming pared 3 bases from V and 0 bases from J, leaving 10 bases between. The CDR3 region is CASSFTSSSTDTQYF. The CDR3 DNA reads TGTGCCAGCAGCTTTACCTCCTCTAGCACAGATACGCAGTATTTT.

In nucleotides, the CDR3 is TGCAGCGTTGACCGACTAGCGGGGAGGGGTGAGCAGTTCTTC. It yields the protein CSVDRLAGRGEQFF. The V gene is TRBV29-1, the J gene TRBJ2-1; the match to TRBD2 covers 11 bases. The junction had 7 bases not matched to a gene; V was cut back by 3 bases and J by 9 bases. Germline assignment: CDR1 SQVTM and CDR2 ANQGSEA. The CDR3 loop spans 14 amino acids.

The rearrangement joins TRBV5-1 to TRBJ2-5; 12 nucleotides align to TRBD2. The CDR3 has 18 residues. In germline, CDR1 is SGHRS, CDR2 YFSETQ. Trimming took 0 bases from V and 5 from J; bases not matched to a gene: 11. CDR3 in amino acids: CASSLELAGGRRKETQYF. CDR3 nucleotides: TGCGCCAGCAGCTTGGAACTAGCGGGGGGAAGACGCAAGGAGACCCAGTACTTC.

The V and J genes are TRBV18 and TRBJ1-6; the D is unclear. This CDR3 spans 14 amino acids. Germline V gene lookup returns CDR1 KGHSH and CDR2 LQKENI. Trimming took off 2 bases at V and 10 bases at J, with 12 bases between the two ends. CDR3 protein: CASSPASERSPLHF. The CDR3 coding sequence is TGTGCCAGCTCACCAGCCTCGGAAAGGTCACCCCTCCACTTT. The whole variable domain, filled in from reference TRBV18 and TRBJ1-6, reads NAGVMQNPRHLVRRRGQEARLRCSPMKGHSHVYWYRQLPEEGLKFMVYLQKENIIDESGMPKERFSAEFPKEGPSILRIQQVVRGDSAAYFCASSPASERSPLHFGNGTRLTVT.

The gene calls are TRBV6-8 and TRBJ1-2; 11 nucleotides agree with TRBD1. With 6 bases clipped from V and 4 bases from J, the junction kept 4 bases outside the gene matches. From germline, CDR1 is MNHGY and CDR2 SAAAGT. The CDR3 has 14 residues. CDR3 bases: TGTGCCAGCAGACGGACAGGGGGCGCCTATGGCTACACCTTC. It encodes CASRRTGGAYGYTF.

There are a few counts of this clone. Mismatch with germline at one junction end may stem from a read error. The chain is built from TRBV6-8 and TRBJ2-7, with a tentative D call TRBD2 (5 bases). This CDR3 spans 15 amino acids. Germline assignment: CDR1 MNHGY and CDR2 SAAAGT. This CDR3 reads CAISPGQPSGYEQYF. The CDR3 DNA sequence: TGTGCCATCAGTCCCGGCCAACCCTCGGGGTACGAGCAGTACTTC.

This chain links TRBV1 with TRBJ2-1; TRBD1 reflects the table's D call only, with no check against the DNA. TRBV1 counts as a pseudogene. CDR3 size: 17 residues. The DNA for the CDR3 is TGCGCCAGCAGCCAAGGGCCAGGCAGCAGCTCCTACAATGAGCAGTTCTTC. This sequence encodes CASSQGPGSSSYNEQFF.

The CDR3 DNA reads TGTGCCAGCAATACTAGGAGGGCCGCAGATACGCAGTATTTT. Its translation is CASNTRRAADTQYF. The rearrangement uses TRBV28 and TRBJ2-3, with a weak D call TRBD2 (6 bases). This CDR3 spans 14 amino acids. Trimming removed 7 bases from V and 4 bases from J, with 15 bases in between. CDR1 is MDHEN, CDR2 SYDVKM, per germline.

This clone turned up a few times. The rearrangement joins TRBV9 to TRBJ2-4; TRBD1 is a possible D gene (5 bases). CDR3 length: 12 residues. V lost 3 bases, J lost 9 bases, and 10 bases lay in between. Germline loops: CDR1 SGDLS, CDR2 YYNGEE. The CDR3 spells CASSANTGIQYF. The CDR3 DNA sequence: TGTGCCAGCAGCGCCAATACAGGCATTCAGTACTTC. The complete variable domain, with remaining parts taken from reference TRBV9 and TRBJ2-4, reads DSGVTQTPKHLITATGQRVTLRCSPRSGDLSVYWYQQSLDQGLQFLIQYYNGEERAKGNILERFSAQQFPDLHSELNLSSLELGDSALYFCASSANTGIQYFGAGTRLSVL.

CDR3 in amino acids: CASSATIAYNEQFF. Written as DNA, the CDR3 is TGTGCCAGCAGCGCAACTATCGCCTACAATGAGCAGTTCTTC. The chain links TRBV11-3 to TRBJ2-1; D is unclear. V was cut by 5 bases and J by 2 bases, with 10 bases left in between. Germline V gives CDR1 SGHNT, CDR2 YENEEA. The CDR3 sequence is 14 residues long.

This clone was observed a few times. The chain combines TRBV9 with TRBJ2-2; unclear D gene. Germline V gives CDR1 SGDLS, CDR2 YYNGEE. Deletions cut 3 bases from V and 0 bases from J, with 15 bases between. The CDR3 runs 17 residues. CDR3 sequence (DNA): TGTGCCAGCAGCGCGATCTTTGGCAGGCCGAACACCGGGGAGCTGTTTTTT. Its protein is CASSAIFGRPNTGELFF.

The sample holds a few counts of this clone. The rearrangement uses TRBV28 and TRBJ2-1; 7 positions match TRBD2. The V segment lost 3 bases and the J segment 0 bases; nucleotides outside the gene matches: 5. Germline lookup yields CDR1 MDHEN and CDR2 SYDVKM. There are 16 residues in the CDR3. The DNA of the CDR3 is TGTGCCAGCAGTTTCATTGCGGGGGACTCCTACAATGAGCAGTTCTTC. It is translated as CASSFIAGDSYNEQFF.

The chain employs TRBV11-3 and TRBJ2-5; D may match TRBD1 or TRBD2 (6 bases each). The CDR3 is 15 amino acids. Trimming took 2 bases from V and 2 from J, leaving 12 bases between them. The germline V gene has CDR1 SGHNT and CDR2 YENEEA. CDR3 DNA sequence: TGTGCCAGCAGCTTACGGGGGCCCCCACAAGAGACCCAGTACTTC. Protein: CASSLRGPPQETQYF.

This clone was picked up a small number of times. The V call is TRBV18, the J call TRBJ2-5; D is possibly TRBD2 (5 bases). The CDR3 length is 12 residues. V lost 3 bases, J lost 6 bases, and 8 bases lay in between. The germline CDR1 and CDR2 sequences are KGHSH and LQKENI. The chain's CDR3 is CASSPDGKTQYF. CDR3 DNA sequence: TGTGCCAGCTCACCCGACGGGAAGACCCAGTACTTC.